This T cell receptor beta chain was captured by sequencing in a study of preoperative IRX-2 immunotherapy in early breast cancer. Germline V gene lookup returns CDR1 WNHNN and CDR2 SYGVQD (reference sequence). Trimming at V came to 2 bases and at J to 2 bases, leaving 4 bases not matched to a gene. The length of the CDR3 is 15 residues. The sample's treatment: preoperative locoregional IRX-2 cytokine immunotherapy. Samples came from a phase Ib trial of preoperative locoregional IRX-2 cytokine immunotherapy. The assay was immunoSEQ multiplex PCR, and TCRdb's table has in-frame clones only and misses some. This sample yields around 25,000 clones, of which about three quarters are seen a single time; less than 8% belongs to the top ten.

The material sequenced was lymph node tissue, taken after IRX-2 immunotherapy. V is TRBV10-1 and J is TRBJ2-7; 9 nucleotides match TRBD1. This TCR was sampled from a human donor with breast cancer. CDR3 nucleotide sequence: TGCGCCAGCAGTGAGGGGGGACAGGGCCCCTACGAGCAGTACTTC. Translation gives CASSEGGQGPYEQYF.